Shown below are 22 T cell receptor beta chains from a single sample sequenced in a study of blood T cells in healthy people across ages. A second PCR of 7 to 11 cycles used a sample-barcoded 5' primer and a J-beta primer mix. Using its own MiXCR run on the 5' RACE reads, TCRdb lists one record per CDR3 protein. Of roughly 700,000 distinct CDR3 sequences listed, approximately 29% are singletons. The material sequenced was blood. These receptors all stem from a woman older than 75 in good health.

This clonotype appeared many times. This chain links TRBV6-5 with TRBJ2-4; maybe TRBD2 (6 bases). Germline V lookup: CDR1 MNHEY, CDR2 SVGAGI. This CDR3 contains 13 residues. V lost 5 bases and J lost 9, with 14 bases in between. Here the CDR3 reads CASSTRERGIQYF. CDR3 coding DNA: TGTGCCAGCAGTACCCGGGAGCGAGGCATTCAGTACTTC.

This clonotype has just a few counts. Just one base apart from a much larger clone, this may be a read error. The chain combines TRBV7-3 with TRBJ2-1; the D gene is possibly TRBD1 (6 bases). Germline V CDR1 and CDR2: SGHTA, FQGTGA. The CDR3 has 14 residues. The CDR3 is CTSSARGPYNEQFF. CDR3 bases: TGTACCAGCAGCGCCAGGGGCCCCTACAATGAGCAGTTCTTC.

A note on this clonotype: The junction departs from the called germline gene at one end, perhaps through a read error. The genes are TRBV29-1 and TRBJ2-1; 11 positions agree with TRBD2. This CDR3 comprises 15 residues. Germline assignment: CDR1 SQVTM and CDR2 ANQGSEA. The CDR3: CSCRLAGGQHKEQFF. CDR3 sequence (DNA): TGCAGCTGTCGGCTAGCGGGGGGACAACACAAGGAGCAGTTCTTC.

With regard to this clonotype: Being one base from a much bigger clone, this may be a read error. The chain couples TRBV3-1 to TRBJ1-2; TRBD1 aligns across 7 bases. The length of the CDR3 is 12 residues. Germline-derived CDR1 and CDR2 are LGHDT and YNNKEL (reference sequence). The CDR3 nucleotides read TGTGGGACAGGCCAAACTAACTATGGCTACACCTTC. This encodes CGTGQTNYGYTF.

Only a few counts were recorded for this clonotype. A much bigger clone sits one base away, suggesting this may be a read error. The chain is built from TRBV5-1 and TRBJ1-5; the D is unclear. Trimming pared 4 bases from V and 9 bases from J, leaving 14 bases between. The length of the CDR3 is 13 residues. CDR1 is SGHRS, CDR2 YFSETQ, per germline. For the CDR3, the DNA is TGCGCCAGCAGCGAGGCCGTGGATCGGCCCCAGCATTTT. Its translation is CASSEAVDRPQHF.

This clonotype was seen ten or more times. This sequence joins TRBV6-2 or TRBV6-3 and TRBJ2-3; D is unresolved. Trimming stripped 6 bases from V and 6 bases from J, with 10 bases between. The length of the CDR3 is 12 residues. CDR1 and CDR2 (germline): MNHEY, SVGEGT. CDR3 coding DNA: TGTGCCAGCAGCCGCGATCTGGATACGCAGTATTTT. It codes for CASSRDLDTQYF.

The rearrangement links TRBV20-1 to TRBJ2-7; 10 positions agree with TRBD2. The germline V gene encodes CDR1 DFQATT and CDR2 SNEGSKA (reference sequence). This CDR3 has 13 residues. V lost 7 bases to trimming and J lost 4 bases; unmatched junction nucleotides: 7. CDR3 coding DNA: TGCAGTGGTTCGACTAGCGGGTTATACGAGCAGTACTTC. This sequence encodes CSGSTSGLYEQYF.

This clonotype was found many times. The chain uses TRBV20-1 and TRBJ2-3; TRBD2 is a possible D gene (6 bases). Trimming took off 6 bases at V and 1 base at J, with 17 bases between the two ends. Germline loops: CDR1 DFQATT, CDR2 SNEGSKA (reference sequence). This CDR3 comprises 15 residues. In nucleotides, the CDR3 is TGCAGTGCGGACGGGAAGGCTAGCGGCACAGATACGCAGTATTTT. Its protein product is CSADGKASGTDTQYF.

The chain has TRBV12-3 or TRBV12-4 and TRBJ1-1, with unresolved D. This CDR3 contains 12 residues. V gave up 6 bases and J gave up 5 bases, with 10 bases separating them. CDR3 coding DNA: TGTGCCAGCAGCCACTCCGGGACTGAAGCTTTCTTT. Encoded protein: CASSHSGTEAFF.

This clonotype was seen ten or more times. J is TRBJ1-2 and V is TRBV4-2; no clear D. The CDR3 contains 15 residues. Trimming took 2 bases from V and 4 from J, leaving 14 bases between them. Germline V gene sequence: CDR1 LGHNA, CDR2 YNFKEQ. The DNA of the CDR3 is TGTGCCAGCAGCCAAATATCGGACGGTGCCTATGGCTACACCTTC. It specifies CASSQISDGAYGYTF.

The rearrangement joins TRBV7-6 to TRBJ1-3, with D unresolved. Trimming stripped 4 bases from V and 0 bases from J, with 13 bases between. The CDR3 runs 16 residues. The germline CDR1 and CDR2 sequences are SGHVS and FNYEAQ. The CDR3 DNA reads TGTGCCAGCAGCTCCGGTCGAAGGCGCTCTGGAAACACCATATATTTT. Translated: CASSSGRRRSGNTIYF.

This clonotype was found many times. The CDR3 reads CSPLADTEDTQYF. CDR3 bases: TGCAGTCCCCTAGCGGACACGGAGGATACGCAGTATTTT. The genes are TRBV20-1 and TRBJ2-3, with 7 bases matching TRBD2. Germline V gene data show CDR1 as DFQATT and CDR2 as SNEGSKA (reference sequence). The ends lost 8 bases at V and 6 bases at J; junction bases unmatched: 11. The CDR3 loop spans 13 amino acids.

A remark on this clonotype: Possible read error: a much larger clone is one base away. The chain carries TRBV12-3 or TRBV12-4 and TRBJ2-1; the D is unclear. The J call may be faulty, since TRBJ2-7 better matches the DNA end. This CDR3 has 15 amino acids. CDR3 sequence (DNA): TGTGCCAGCAGCTTCGGGTTGGGCTCCTACAATGAGCAGTACTTC. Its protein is CASSFGLGSYNEQYF.

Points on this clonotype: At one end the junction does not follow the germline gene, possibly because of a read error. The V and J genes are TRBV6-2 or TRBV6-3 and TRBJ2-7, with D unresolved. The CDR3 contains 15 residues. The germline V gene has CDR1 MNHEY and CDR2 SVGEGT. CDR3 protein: CASSYEAKVTDTQDF. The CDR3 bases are TGTGCCAGCAGTTACGAGGCCAAGGTCACAGATACGCAGGACTTC.

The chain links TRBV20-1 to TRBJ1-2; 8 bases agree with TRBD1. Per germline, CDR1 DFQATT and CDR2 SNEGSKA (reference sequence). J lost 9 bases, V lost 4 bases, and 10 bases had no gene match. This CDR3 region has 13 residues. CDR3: CSAKQEQGVSYTF. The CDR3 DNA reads TGCAGTGCTAAGCAAGAACAGGGGGTCAGCTACACCTTC.

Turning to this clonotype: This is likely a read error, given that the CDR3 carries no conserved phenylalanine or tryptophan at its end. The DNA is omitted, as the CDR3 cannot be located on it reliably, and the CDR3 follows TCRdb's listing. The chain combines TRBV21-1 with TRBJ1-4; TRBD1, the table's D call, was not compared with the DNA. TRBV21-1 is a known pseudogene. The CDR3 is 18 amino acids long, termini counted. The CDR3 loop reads CASSKRDRRSPTNEKLFL.

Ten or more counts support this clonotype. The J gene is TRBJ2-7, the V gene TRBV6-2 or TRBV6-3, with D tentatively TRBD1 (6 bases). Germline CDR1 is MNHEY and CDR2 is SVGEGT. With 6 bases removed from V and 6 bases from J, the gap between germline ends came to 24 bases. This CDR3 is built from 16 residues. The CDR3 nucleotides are TGTGCCAGCAGCAAAAGGGTCGGGACATCGGCCACCGAGCAGTACTTC. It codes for CASSKRVGTSATEQYF.

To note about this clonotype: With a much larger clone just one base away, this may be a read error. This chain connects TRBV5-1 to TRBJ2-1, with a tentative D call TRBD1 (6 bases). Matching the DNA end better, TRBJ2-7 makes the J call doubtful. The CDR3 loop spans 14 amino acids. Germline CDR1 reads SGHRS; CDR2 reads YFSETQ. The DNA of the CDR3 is TGCGCCAGCAGCCTTCAGGGGACCTACAATGAGCAGTACTTC. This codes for CASSLQGTYNEQYF.

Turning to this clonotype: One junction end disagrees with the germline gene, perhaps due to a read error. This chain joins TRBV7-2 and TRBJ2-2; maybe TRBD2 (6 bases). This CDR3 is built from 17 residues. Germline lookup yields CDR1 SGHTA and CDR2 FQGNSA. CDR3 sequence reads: CASSQGGRTLRAGERFF. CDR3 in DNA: TGTGCCAGCAGCCAGGGAGGACGGACTTTGCGTGCCGGGGAGCGGTTTTTT.

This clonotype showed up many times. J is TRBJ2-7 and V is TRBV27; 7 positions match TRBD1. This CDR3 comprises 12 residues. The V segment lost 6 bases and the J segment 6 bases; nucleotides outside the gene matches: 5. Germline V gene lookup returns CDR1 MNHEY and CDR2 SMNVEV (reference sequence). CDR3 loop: CASSRQGGEQYF. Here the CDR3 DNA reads TGTGCCAGCAGCAGACAGGGCGGCGAGCAGTACTTC.

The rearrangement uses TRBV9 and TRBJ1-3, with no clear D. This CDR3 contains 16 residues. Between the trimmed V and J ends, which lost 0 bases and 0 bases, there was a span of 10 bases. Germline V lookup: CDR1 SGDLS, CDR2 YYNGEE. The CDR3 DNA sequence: TGTGCCAGCAGCGTAGATCCGGGGAGCTCTGGAAACACCATATATTTT. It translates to CASSVDPGSSGNTIYF. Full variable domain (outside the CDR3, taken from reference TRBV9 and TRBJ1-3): DSGVTQTPKHLITATGQRVTLRCSPRSGDLSVYWYQQSLDQGLQFLIQYYNGEERAKGNILERFSAQQFPDLHSELNLSSLELGDSALYFCASSVDPGSSGNTIYFGEGSWLTVV.

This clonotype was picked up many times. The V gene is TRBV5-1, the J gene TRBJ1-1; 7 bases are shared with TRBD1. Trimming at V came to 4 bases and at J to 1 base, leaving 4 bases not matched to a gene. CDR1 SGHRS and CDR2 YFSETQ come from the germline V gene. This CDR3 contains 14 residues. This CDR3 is CASSRGQSNTEAFF. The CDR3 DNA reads TGCGCCAGCAGCAGGGGACAGTCGAACACTGAAGCTTTCTTT.